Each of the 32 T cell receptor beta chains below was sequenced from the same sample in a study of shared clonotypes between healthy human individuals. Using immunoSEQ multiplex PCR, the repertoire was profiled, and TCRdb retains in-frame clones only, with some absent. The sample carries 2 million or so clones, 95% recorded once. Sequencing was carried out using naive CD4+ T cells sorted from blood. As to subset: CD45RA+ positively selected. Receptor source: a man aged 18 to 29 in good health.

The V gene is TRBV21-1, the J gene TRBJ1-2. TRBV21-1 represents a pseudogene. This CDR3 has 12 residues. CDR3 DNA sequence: TGTGCCAGCAGCCCCCGCGGCAGCGGCTACACCTTC. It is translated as CASSPRGSGYTF.

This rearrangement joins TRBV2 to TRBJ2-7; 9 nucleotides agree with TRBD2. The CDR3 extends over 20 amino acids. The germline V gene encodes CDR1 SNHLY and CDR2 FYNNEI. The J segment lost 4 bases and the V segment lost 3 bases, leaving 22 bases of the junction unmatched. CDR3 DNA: TGTGCCAGCAGTGACCTCCCGGGACTAGCCTCCCAATTGGGGGTTTACGAGCAGTACTTC. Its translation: CASSDLPGLASQLGVYEQYF.

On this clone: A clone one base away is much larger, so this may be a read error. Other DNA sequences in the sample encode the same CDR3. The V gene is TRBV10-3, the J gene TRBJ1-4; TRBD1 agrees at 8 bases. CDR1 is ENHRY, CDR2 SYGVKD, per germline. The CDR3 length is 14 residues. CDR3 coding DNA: TGTGCCATCAGCCAGACAGGGGTTGGGGAAAAACTGTTCTTT. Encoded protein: CAISQTGVGEKLFF.

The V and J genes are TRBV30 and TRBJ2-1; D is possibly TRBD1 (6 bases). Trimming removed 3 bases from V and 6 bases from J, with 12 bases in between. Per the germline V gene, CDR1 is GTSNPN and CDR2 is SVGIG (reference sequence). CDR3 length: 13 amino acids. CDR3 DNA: TGTGCCTGGAGAACAGGGCCTGGCAATGAGCAGTTCTTC. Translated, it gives CAWRTGPGNEQFF.

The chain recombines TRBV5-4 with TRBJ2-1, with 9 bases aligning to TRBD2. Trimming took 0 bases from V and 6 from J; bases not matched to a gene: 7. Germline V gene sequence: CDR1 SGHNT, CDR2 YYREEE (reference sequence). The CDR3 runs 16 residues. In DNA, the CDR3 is TGTGCCAGCAGCTTGGTAGGCGGGAGGGCCGGCAATGAGCAGTTCTTC. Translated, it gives CASSLVGGRAGNEQFF.

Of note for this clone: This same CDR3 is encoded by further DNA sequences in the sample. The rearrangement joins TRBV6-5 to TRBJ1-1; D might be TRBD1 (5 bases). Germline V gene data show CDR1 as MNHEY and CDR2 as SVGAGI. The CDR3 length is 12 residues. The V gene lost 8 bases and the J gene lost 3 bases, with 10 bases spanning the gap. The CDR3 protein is CASGRGDTEAFF. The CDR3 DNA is TGTGCCAGCGGGCGAGGGGACACTGAAGCTTTCTTT.

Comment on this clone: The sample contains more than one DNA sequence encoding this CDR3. DNA of the CDR3: TGTGCCAGCAGCCGGGACAGTTCCTATGGCTACACCTTC. It specifies CASSRDSSYGYTF. The V and J genes are TRBV11-2 and TRBJ1-2; 7 nucleotides agree with TRBD1. The germline V gene has CDR1 SGHAT and CDR2 FQNNGV. The CDR3 length is 13 residues. V shed 5 bases and J 4 bases; nucleotides not matched to a gene: 4.

The chain's CDR3 is CASSLDGTEAFF. The CDR3 DNA is TGCGCCAGCAGCTTGGATGGAACTGAAGCTTTCTTT. V gene TRBV5-1 combines with J gene TRBJ1-1; D unclear. Germline V CDR1 and CDR2: SGHRS, YFSETQ. This CDR3 has 12 amino acids. Trimming took off 0 bases at V and 5 bases at J, with 5 bases between the two ends.

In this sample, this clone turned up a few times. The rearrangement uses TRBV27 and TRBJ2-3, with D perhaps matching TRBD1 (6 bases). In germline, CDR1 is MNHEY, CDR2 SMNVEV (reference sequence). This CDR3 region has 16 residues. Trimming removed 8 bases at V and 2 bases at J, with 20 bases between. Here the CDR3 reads CASPPSWGQDTDTQYF. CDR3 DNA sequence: TGTGCCAGCCCCCCCTCTTGGGGACAAGACACAGATACGCAGTATTTT.

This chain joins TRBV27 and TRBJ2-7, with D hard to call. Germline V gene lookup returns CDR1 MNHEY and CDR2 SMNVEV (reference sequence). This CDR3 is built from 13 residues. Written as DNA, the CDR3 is TGTGCTGCCGGCGGCGGAGTAGTCGACGAGCAGTACTTC. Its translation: CAAGGGVVDEQYF.

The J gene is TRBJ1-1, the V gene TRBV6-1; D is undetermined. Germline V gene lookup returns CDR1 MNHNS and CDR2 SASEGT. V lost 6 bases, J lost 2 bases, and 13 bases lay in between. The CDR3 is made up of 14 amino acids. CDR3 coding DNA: TGTGCCAGCAGCCCCTCATGGCCTAACACTGAAGCTTTCTTT. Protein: CASSPSWPNTEAFF.

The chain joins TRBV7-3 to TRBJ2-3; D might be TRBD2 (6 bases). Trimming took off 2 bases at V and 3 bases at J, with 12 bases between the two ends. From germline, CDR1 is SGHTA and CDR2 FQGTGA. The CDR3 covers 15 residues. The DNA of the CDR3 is TGTGCCAGCAGCTTAGCCTTGCGGGGAACAGATACGCAGTATTTT. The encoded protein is CASSLALRGTDTQYF.

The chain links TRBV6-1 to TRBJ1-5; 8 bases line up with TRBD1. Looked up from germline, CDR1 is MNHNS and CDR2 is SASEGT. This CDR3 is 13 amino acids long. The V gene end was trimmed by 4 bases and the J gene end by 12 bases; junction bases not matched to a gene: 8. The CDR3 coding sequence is TGTGCCAGCAGTGGGAACAGGGGGTCCATCCAGCATTTT. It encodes CASSGNRGSIQHF.

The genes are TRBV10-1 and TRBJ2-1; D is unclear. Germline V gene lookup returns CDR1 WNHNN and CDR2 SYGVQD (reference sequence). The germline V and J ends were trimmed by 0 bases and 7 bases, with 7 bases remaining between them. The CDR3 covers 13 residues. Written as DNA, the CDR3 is TGCGCCAGCAGTGAGTCGAGTGTAAATGAGCAGTTCTTC. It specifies CASSESSVNEQFF.

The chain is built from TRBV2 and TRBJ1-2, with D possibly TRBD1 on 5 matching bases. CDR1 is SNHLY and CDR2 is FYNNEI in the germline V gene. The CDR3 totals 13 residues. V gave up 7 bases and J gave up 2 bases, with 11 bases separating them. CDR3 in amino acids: CASTFRENYGYTF. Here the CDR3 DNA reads TGTGCCAGCACCTTCAGGGAGAACTATGGCTACACCTTC.

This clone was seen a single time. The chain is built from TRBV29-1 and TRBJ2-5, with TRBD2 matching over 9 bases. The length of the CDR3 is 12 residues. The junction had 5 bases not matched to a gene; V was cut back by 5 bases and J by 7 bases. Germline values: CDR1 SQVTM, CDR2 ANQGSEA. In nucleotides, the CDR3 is TGCAGCGTTAGGACTAGCGTGGGGACCCAGTACTTC. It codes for CSVRTSVGTQYF.

CDR3 sequence (DNA): TGTGCCAGCAGCTTAGAGGCACCAACGAACACCGGGGAGCTGTTTTTT. Translated, it gives CASSLEAPTNTGELFF. The gene calls are TRBV7-2 and TRBJ2-2; D remains ambiguous. The V gene's germline CDR1 is SGHTA and CDR2 FQGNSA. Deletions cut 1 base from V and 0 bases from J, with 9 bases between. The CDR3 contains 16 residues.

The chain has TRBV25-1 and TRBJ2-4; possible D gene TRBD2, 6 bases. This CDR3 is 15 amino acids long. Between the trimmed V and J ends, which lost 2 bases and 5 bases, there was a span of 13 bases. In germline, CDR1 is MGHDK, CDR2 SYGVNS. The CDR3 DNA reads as TGTGCCAGCAGTGAACCCGGGAGTCTCGAAAACATTCAGTACTTC. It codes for CASSEPGSLENIQYF.

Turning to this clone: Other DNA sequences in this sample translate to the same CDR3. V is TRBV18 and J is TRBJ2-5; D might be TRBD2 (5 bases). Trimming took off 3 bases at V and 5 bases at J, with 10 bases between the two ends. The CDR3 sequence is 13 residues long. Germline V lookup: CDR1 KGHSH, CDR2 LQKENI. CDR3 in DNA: TGTGCCAGCTCACCTGGAGGCCGGGAGACCCAGTACTTC. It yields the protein CASSPGGRETQYF.

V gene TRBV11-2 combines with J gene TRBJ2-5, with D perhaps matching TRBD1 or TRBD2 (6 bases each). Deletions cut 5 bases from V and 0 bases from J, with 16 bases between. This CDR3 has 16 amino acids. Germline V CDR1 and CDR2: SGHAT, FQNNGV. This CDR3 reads CASSAPRGAYQETQYF. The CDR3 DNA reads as TGTGCCAGCAGCGCGCCAAGGGGGGCTTACCAAGAGACCCAGTACTTC.

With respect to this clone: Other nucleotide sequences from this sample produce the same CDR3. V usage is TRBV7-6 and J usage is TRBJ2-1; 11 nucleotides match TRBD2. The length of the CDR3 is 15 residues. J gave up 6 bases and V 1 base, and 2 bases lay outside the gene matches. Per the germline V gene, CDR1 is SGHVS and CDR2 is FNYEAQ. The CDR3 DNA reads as TGTGCCAGCAGCTTAGGACTAGCGGGATTCAATGAGCAGTTCTTC. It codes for CASSLGLAGFNEQFF.

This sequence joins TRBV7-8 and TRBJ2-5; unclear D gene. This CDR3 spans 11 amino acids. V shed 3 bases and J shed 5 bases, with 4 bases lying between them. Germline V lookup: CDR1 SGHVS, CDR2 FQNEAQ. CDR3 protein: CASSFVETQYF. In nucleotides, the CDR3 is TGTGCCAGCAGCTTCGTGGAGACCCAGTACTTC.

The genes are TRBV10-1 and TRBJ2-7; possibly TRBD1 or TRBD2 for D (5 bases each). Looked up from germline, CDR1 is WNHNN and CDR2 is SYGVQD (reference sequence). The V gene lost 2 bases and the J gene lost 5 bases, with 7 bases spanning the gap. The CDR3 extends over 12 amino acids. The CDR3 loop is CASSEGGHEQYF. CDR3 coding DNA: TGCGCCAGCAGTGAGGGGGGTCACGAGCAGTACTTC.

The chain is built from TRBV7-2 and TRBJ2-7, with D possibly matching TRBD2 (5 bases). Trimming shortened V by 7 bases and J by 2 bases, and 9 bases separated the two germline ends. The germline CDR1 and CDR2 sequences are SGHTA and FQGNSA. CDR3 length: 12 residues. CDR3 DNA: TGTGCCAGCAAAGGACTGACCTACGAGCAGTACTTC. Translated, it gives CASKGLTYEQYF.

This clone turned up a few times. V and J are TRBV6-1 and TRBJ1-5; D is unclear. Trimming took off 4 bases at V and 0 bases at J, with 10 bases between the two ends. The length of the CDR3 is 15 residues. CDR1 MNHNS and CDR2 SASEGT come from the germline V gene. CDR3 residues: CASSVEEYSNQPQHF. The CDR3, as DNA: TGTGCCAGCAGTGTCGAGGAATATAGCAATCAGCCCCAGCATTTT.

The CDR3 here is CASSPRAYNEQFF. The DNA of the CDR3 is TGTGCCAGCAGTCCCCGCGCCTACAATGAGCAGTTCTTC. J is TRBJ2-1 and V is TRBV27; no clear D gene. Germline CDR1 and CDR2: MNHEY and SMNVEV (reference sequence). The CDR3 length is 13 residues. Trimming removed 5 bases at V and 2 bases at J, with 7 bases between.

DNA for the CDR3: TGTGCCAGCAGCCGTATCGTAGTTCCAGATACGCAGTATTTT. Residues: CASSRIVVPDTQYF. The chain is built from TRBV7-2 and TRBJ2-3; D ambiguous. Germline V gene data show CDR1 as SGHTA and CDR2 as FQGNSA. V dropped 5 bases and J dropped 4 bases, with 13 bases sitting between them. The CDR3 has 14 amino acids.

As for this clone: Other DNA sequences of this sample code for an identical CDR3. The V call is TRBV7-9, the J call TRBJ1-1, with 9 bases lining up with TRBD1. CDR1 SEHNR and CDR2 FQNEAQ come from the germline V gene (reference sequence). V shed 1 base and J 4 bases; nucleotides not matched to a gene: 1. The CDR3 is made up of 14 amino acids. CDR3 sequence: CASSLGTGATEAFF. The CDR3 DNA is TGTGCCAGCAGCTTAGGGACAGGGGCCACTGAAGCTTTCTTT.

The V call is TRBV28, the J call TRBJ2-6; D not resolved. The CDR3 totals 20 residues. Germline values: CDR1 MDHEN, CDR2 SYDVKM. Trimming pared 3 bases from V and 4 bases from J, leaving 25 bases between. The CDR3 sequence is CASSLLSFKGVGKGANVLTF. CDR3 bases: TGTGCCAGCAGTTTGTTGTCTTTCAAGGGTGTAGGAAAAGGGGCCAACGTCCTGACTTTC.

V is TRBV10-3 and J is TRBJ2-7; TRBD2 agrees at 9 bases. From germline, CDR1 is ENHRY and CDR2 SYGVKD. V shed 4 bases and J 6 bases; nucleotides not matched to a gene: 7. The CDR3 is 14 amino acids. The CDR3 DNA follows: TGTGCCATCAGTGCGGGTAGCGGGGGTGCCGAGCAGTACTTC. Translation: CAISAGSGGAEQYF.

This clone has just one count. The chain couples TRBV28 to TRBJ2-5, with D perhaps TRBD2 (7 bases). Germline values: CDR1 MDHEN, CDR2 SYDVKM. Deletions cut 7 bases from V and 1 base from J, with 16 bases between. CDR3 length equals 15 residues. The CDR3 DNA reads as TGTGCCAGCACTATGGGGGGGCAGTCCCAAGAGACCCAGTACTTC. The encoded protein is CASTMGGQSQETQYF. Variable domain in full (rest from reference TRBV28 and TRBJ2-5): DVKVTQSSRYLVKRTGEKVFLECVQDMDHENMFWYRQDPGLGLRLIYFSYDVKMKEKGDIPEGYSVSREKKERFSLILESASTNQTSMYLCASTMGGQSQETQYFGPGTRLLVL.

CDR3 nucleotides: TGTGCCTGGAGTGTACCCCCGGGGGGCAAAGGTCAGCCCCAGCATTTT. Translated, it gives CAWSVPPGGKGQPQHF. The chain links TRBV30 to TRBJ1-5, with D tentatively TRBD1 (6 bases). The CDR3 has 16 amino acids. CDR1 is GTSNPN, CDR2 SVGIG, per germline (reference sequence). Trimming removed 0 bases from V and 6 bases from J, with 18 bases in between.